The 7 T cell receptor beta chains below come from one sample, sequenced in a study of spatial heterogeneity in lung cancer. Each CDR3 protein gets one entry after TCRdb re-called the 5' RACE reads with MiXCR. Among about 52,000 distinct CDR3 sequences listed, 7.4% were seen once. Time point described: blood at routine non-recurrence follow-up after resection. Extraction of whole RNA from tumor, nontumor lung or frozen PBMC preceded unsorted sequencing. The input for sequencing was PBMCs, taken at follow-up. The receptors stem from a female donor with early-stage non-small cell lung cancer.

This clonotype showed up many times. The gene calls are TRBV3-1 and TRBJ1-2, with D possibly matching TRBD1 (5 bases). The CDR3 sequence is 14 residues long. V was clipped by 4 bases and J by 5 bases, with 14 bases between them. Looked up from germline, CDR1 is LGHDT and CDR2 is YNNKEL (reference sequence). The chain's CDR3 is CASSRDSFWYGYTF. CDR3 nucleotides: TGTGCCAGCAGCCGGGACTCCTTCTGGTATGGCTACACCTTC.

The table lists this clonotype with many counts. The rearrangement links TRBV11-3 to TRBJ2-1; tentative D call: TRBD1 (5 bases). In germline, CDR1 is SGHNT, CDR2 YENEEA. V gave up 5 bases and J gave up 5 bases, with 16 bases separating them. The CDR3 sequence is 15 residues long. The CDR3 protein is CASSEGASLHNEQFF. DNA for the CDR3: TGTGCCAGCAGCGAAGGGGCCTCCCTCCACAATGAGCAGTTCTTC.

This clonotype was seen a handful of times. The chain combines TRBV7-2 with TRBJ2-7, with TRBD2 matching over 14 bases. J gave up 4 bases and V 4 bases, and 12 bases lay outside the gene matches. The germline CDR1 and CDR2 sequences are SGHTA and FQGNSA. The CDR3 contains 18 residues. CDR3 region: CASSWTSGGPTGRYEQYF. Here the CDR3 DNA reads TGTGCCAGCAGCTGGACTAGCGGGGGGCCGACCGGGAGGTACGAGCAGTACTTC.

Worth noting for this clonotype: No conserved phenylalanine or tryptophan is present at the end of the CDR3, so a read error is the likely explanation. This chain joins TRBV20-1 and TRBJ2-5; D is unresolved. Trimming took off 3 bases at V and 7 bases at J, with 6 bases between the two ends. Per germline, CDR1 DFQATT and CDR2 SNEGSKA (reference sequence). There are 10 residues in the CDR3. The CDR3 sequence is CSARWGTQYY. For the CDR3, the DNA is TGCAGTGCTAGGTGGGGGACCCAGTACTAC.

This clonotype was detected many times. This rearrangement joins TRBV20-1 to TRBJ1-6; D gene ambiguous. The germline gives CDR1 DFQATT, CDR2 SNEGSKA (reference sequence). This CDR3 has 15 amino acids. V was trimmed by 4 bases and J by 8 bases, leaving 18 bases between them. The chain's CDR3 is CSATHPAAFHSPLHF. The CDR3, as DNA: TGCAGTGCTACCCATCCGGCCGCGTTTCATTCACCCCTCCACTTT.

This clonotype was seen many times. The V and J genes are TRBV6-5 and TRBJ1-5; 7 positions match TRBD1. CDR1 is MNHEY and CDR2 is SVGAGI in the germline V gene. Unmatched junction bases numbered 6, after V lost 4 bases and J lost 3 bases. This CDR3 spans 15 amino acids. The CDR3 is CASSSDRAVNQPQHF. DNA of the CDR3: TGTGCCAGCAGTTCCGACAGGGCGGTCAATCAGCCCCAGCATTTT.

This clonotype was recorded many times. V is TRBV25-1 and J is TRBJ2-3, with a tentative D call TRBD1 (5 bases). V was cut by 3 bases and J by 5 bases, with 12 bases left in between. CDR1 MGHDK and CDR2 SYGVNS come from the germline V gene. The CDR3 is made up of 14 amino acids. CDR3: CASSDVGVQDTQYF. CDR3 in DNA: TGTGCCAGCAGTGATGTAGGGGTGCAAGATACGCAGTATTTT.